Presented here are 6 T cell receptor beta chains from one specimen sequenced in a study of cytomegalovirus exposure and HLA in healthy donors listed by TCRdb under 2017. Receptors were amplified or captured by the immunoSEQ multiplex PCR assay. The source is immuneACCESS, and TCRdb retained only in-frame sequences with V and J called. Part of the clones is not carried over; for the studies checked, unresolved V genes explain less than half of this, and the remainder is unexplained. Across this sample there are over 70,000 clones, with around nine tenths seen only once. Together, the top ten hold less than 5% of the sample. Input material: PBMCs. The receptors stem from a woman aged 18-29 years in good health and CMV-seropositive.

The V and J genes are TRBV28 and TRBJ2-2; 7 bases match TRBD1. This CDR3 contains 15 residues. Germline trimming cut 4 bases from V and 7 bases from J; bases unmatched to any gene: 9. Germline CDR1 is MDHEN and CDR2 is SYDVKM. The CDR3 nucleotides read TGTGCCAGCAGTTCCGAGGACAGGCTTGGCGGGGAGCTGTTTTTT. Amino acid sequence: CASSSEDRLGGELFF.

The chain couples TRBV7-9 to TRBJ2-5; possibly TRBD2 for D (5 bases). Germline V gives CDR1 SEHNR, CDR2 FQNEAQ (reference sequence). The CDR3 spans 14 residues. Deletions cut 1 base from V and 5 bases from J, with 11 bases between. The CDR3 bases are TGTGCCAGCAGCTTAGGGCTAGCTGGGGAGACCCAGTACTTC. Its protein product is CASSLGLAGETQYF.

The chain joins TRBV10-2 to TRBJ2-1; a possible D gene is TRBD2 (6 bases). Germline CDR1 WSHSY, CDR2 SAAADI. CDR3 length: 15 residues. Trimming shortened V by 7 bases and J by 7 bases, and 20 bases separated the two germline ends. The CDR3 region has the DNA TGCGCCAGCAAATTGGAAGGAGGGGAGAGTAATGAGCAGTTCTTC. Residues: CASKLEGGESNEQFF.

The chain is built from TRBV15 and TRBJ1-5; 8 bases agree with TRBD1. J gave up 3 bases and V 0 bases, and 7 bases lay outside the gene matches. Germline CDR1 and CDR2: LNHNV and YYDKDF (reference sequence). The CDR3 contains 17 residues. DNA of the CDR3: TGTGCCACCAGCAGAGATTCGGGGACAGGCCTCAATCAGCCCCAGCATTTT. Translating gives CATSRDSGTGLNQPQHF.

This rearrangement joins TRBV7-2 to TRBJ2-7, with D perhaps matching TRBD2 (7 bases). Deletions cut 5 bases from V and 9 bases from J, with 11 bases between. This CDR3 has 11 amino acids. Germline CDR1 and CDR2: SGHTA and FQGNSA. CDR3 bases: TGTGCCAGCAGCCAAGGGGGGGCGCAGTACTTC. It specifies CASSQGGAQYF.

The genes are TRBV11-1 and TRBJ1-1, with a weak D call TRBD1 (6 bases). The germline V and J ends were trimmed by 2 bases and 2 bases, with 21 bases remaining between them. This CDR3 is 18 amino acids long. CDR1 is SGHAT, CDR2 FQDESV, per germline (reference sequence). In DNA, the CDR3 is TGTGCCAGCAGCTTACAACTAAACAGGGTTAGTATAAACACTGAAGCTTTCTTT. The encoded protein is CASSLQLNRVSINTEAFF.